Included here is one T cell receptor beta chain sequence, with context. This CDR3 is 14 amino acids long. Per the germline V gene, CDR1 is LNHDA and CDR2 is SQIVND (reference sequence). V lost 3 bases and J lost 3, with 8 bases in between. The data originate from a study of blood T cell repertoires in COVID-19. Sequencing used immunoSEQ multiplex PCR; TCRdb keeps in-frame clones, though not all of them. The data show around 180,000 clones, approximately 91% seen once. This rearrangement joins TRBV19 to TRBJ2-2; D ambiguous. Source material: peripheral blood. The receptor was derived from an older man with active or convalescent COVID-19. CDR3 amino acids: CASSMIRDTGELFF. CDR3 bases: TGTGCCAGTAGTATGATACGGGACACCGGGGAGCTGTTTTTT.